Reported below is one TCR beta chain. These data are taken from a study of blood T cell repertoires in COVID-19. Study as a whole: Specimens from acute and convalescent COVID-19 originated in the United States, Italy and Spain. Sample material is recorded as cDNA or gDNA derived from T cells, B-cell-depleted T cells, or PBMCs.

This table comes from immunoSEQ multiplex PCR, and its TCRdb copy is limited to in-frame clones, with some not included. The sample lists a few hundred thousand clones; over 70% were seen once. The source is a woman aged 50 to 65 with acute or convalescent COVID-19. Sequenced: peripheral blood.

CDR3 coding DNA: TGTGCCAGCAGCCAAGGGACAGGGTCGTACGAGCAGTACTTC. It encodes CASSQGTGSYEQYF. The rearrangement joins TRBV14 to TRBJ2-7; 8 bases fit TRBD1. The CDR3 runs to 14 residues. Unmatched junction bases numbered 3, after V lost 1 base and J lost 4 bases. Germline V gene data show CDR1 as SGHDN and CDR2 as FVKESK.